The 2 T cell receptor beta chains below come from one sample, sequenced in a study of OX40 agonist ivuxolimab in advanced cancers. Sequencing was performed with immunoSEQ multiplex PCR; in TCRdb, only in-frame clones are kept and a portion is missing. Among around 100,000 clones listed, about 89% were seen once. Specimen: CD4+ or CD8+ T cells sorted from blood, collected in a trial of the OX40 agonist ivuxolimab. The receptors derive from an adult with an advanced solid tumor such as melanoma, head and neck, liver or kidney cancer.

The rearrangement uses TRBV5-1 and TRBJ1-1; TRBD1 matches 8 bases. The CDR3 runs 16 residues. CDR1 and CDR2 (germline): SGHRS, YFSETQ. Losses at the gene ends were 4 bases for V and 0 bases for J; bases not matched to a gene: 8. The CDR3 here is CASSPIQGAVNTEAFF. DNA of the CDR3: TGCGCCAGCAGCCCCATCCAGGGGGCGGTGAACACTGAAGCTTTCTTT.

The rearrangement links TRBV19 to TRBJ2-7; TRBD2 matches at 7 bases. Germline V lookup: CDR1 LNHDA, CDR2 SQIVND (reference sequence). The CDR3 contains 16 residues. The V segment lost 5 bases and the J segment 0 bases; nucleotides outside the gene matches: 10. CDR3 region: CASSFASSGASYEQYF. CDR3 nucleotide sequence: TGTGCCAGTAGTTTTGCATCTAGCGGCGCCTCCTACGAGCAGTACTTC.